These T cell receptor beta chains were read from a single sample in a study of PD-1 blockade in classical Hodgkin lymphoma. Sequencing used immunoSEQ multiplex PCR; TCRdb keeps in-frame clones, though not all of them. Here the sample spans 25,000 to 35,000 clones, approximately 70% being singletons. The sequenced sample was peripheral blood mononuclear cells (PBMCs), obtained before the second cycle of nivolumab. The source is a human donor with classical Hodgkin lymphoma. Both conserved end residues are part of each CDR3. A D gene is named only where the DNA matches it firmly. Where a row states a size, it is once, few, many or the class of an expanded clone; other rows omit it.

cdr3_aa cdr3_nt clone_size j_call d_call v_call
CASSQDLGTPNQPQHF TGCGCCAGCAGCCAAGACCTAGGGACACCAAATCAGCCCCAGCATTTT medium-sized TRBJ1-5 NA TRBV4-1
CASIQSDRGNQPQHF TGTGCCAGCATCCAGTCAGATCGAGGCAATCAGCCCCAGCATTTT NA TRBJ1-5 NA TRBV28
CASSLAGIGGGEQFF TGTGCCAGCAGCTTGGCGGGGATCGGGGGCGGTGAGCAGTTCTTC NA TRBJ2-1 NA TRBV5-6
CASKGTGGVRGETQYF TGTGCCTCGAAGGGGACAGGAGGGGTTCGAGGAGAGACCCAGTACTTC NA TRBJ2-5 TRBD1 TRBV2
CASSQAQGSEQFF TGCGCCAGCAGCCAGGCTCAGGGAAGTGAGCAGTTCTTC NA TRBJ2-1 NA TRBV4-3
CASSLQGSGELFF TGTGCCAGCAGCCTTCAGGGTTCCGGGGAGCTGTTTTTT NA TRBJ2-2 NA TRBV7-2
CASSSWTTIDTQYF TGTGCCAGCAGCTCGTGGACTACGATCGATACGCAGTATTTT NA TRBJ2-3 NA TRBV7-9
CASSDWVWAPSSNTGELFF TGTGCCAGCAGTGACTGGGTGTGGGCCCCTAGTTCGAACACCGGGGAGCTGTTTTTT NA TRBJ2-2 NA TRBV6-4
CASSARQDTEAFF TGTGCCAGCAGCGCCCGGCAGGACACTGAAGCTTTCTTT once TRBJ1-1 NA TRBV7-9
CSASPWGGRGTNEKLFF TGCAGCGCCTCACCTTGGGGGGGCCGAGGTACTAATGAAAAACTGTTTTTT NA TRBJ1-4 NA TRBV29-1